These T cell receptor beta chains were read from a single sample in a study of early T cells in non-severe SARS-CoV-2 infection. MiXCR, run by TCRdb on the 5' RACE reads, gives a single entry per CDR3 protein. The sample has tens of thousands of distinct CDR3 sequences; roughly 5.8% are singletons. The source material was whole blood. These receptors were collected from an adult who was a healthcare worker with PCR-confirmed SARS-CoV-2 infection or an uninfected control (not recorded which). Each CDR3 is given with its conserved first and last residue. The D gene is left open where the match is weak. Part of the rows lack a size; the others show once, few, many or a class for expanded clones.

TGTGCCAGCAGTCCCTCTTCGAGCAATCAGCCCCAGCATTTT,CASSPSSSNQPQHF,TRBJ1-5,many,14,TRBV12-3/TRBV12-4,-
TGTGCCAGCAGTTCGCTGGGACTAGCTGCCTACGAGCAGTACTTC,CASSSLGLAAYEQYF,TRBJ2-7,-,15,TRBV28,TRBD2
TGTGCCAGCAGTTTGCACCGGGACAGGGGGTTCGAGCAGTACTTC,CASSLHRDRGFEQYF,TRBJ2-7,many,15,TRBV12-3/TRBV12-4,TRBD1
TGTGCCTGGACCCCGGACAGGGTATTCTATGGCTACACCTTC,CAWTPDRVFYGYTF,TRBJ1-2,many,14,TRBV30,TRBD1
TGTGCCAGCAGGAGGGGACACCTGAACACTGAAGCTTTCTTT,CASRRGHLNTEAFF,TRBJ1-1,many,14,TRBV12-3/TRBV12-4,-
TGTGCCAGCTCACCACCGGTCGTCGGGGGTAGTAATGAAAAACTGTTTTTT,CASSPPVVGGSNEKLFF,TRBJ1-4,-,17,TRBV18,-
TGCGCCAGCAGCCACCCCCAAACGGGCAATGAGCAGTTCTTC,CASSHPQTGNEQFF,TRBJ2-1,-,14,TRBV4-1,-
TGTGCCAGCAGCTCCTCTGTAGGCGAGCAGTACTTC,CASSSSVGEQYF,TRBJ2-7,-,12,TRBV28,-
TGTGCCAGCAGCTTTAGCGGGAGGCCGGGAGAGCAGTACTTC,CASSFSGRPGEQYF,TRBJ2-7,many,14,TRBV7-9,TRBD2
TGTGCCAGCTGTAGGCCCCAAGAGACCCAGTACTTC,CASCRPQETQYF,TRBJ2-5,-,12,TRBV18,-
TGTGCCAGCAGCTCAATTTATCCTACGGCAGATACGCAGTATTTT,CASSSIYPTADTQYF,TRBJ2-3,many,15,TRBV27,-
TGCGCCAGCAGCTTGAAGGCCAGGGGGGACTTTGACTATGGCTACACCTTC,CASSLKARGDFDYGYTF,TRBJ1-2,many,17,TRBV5-1,TRBD1
TGCGCCAGCAGCCTAGGGACTAGCGGATTCACAGATACGCAGTATTTT,CASSLGTSGFTDTQYF,TRBJ2-3,-,16,TRBV5-1,TRBD2
TGTGCCAGCAGAGGCGGAGCGGAGAACACTGAAGCTTTCTTT,CASRGGAENTEAFF,TRBJ1-1,-,14,TRBV6-6,-
TGTGCCAGCAGCCAAGATCAGGGGGACAGTAATCAGCCCCAGCATTTT,CASSQDQGDSNQPQHF,TRBJ1-5,many,16,TRBV3-1,TRBD1
TGCAGTGCTAGCATTAACTATGGCTACACCTTC,CSASINYGYTF,TRBJ1-2,-,11,TRBV20-1,-
TGTGCCAGCAGCCAAGATCGGAGCCCCTTGCGGGATACGCAGTATTTT,CASSQDRSPLRDTQYF,TRBJ2-3,many,16,TRBV3-1,-
TGTGCCAGCTCACCTTTAACAGGGACCTACAATGAGCAGTTCTTC,CASSPLTGTYNEQFF,TRBJ2-1,few,15,TRBV18,-
TGTGCCACCAGTGGGGGGAGGGGCAAGTTCTTC,CATSGGRGKFF,TRBJ2-1,many,11,TRBV15,TRBD2
TGCAGTGCTAACAAGGGTGGAGATACGCAGTATTTT,CSANKGGDTQYF,TRBJ2-3,few,12,TRBV20-1,-
TGTGCCAGCTCACCGGACAGGAACTATGGCTACACCTTC,CASSPDRNYGYTF,TRBJ1-2,many,13,TRBV18,TRBD1
TGCAGTGCTAGAGCGGGACTGAACAATGAGCAGTTCTTC,CSARAGLNNEQFF,TRBJ2-1,many,13,TRBV20-1,-